Here is one T cell receptor (beta chain) with its context. Its antigen specificity is not known. The junction shows a germline mismatch at one end, possibly a read error. The data were obtained in a study of CD8+CD57+ T cells in acquired aplastic anemia (dated by TCRdb to between 2018 and 2020). Concerning the study at large: DNA extracted from sorted CD4+ and CD8+ cells had a mean of around 3 ug, with a range of 0.2 to 27.4 ug. CD8+CD57+ expansion was defined as a frequency above the mean frequency observed in healthy subjects. What the study reported, not specific to this receptor: Some 30 CD8+ CDR3 sequences were found to be shared between patients and controls, but these sequences appeared to be highly expressed in patients and within the immunodominant clones of the patients. No significant difference in CD8+ Simpson's diversity was found between patients and healthy controls (P=0.060).

CDR1 DFQATT and CDR2 SNEGSKA were looked up in the germline V gene (reference sequence). There are 14 amino acids in the CDR3, from cysteine to phenylalanine inclusive. The CDR3 DNA has 42 bases and is translated from base 1. The patients picked for sequencing were ones in whom flow cytometry had shown an expansion of CD8+CD57+ cells. Severe acquired aplastic anemia was diagnosed in all patients according to International Study of Aplastic Anemia and Agranulocytosis and Camitta criteria. No therapy had been received by the patients at the time of blood sampling. In the study, sorted CD4+ and CD8+ blood T cells from patients with severe aplastic anemia and from healthy subjects underwent deep sequencing of TCR repertoires. In the USA, patient enrollment took place under clinicaltrials.gov protocols 00001620, 01623167, 00001397, 00071045, 00081523 and 00961064. Ficoll-Paque density gradient centrifugation was used to isolate peripheral blood mononuclear cells. Before DNA was extracted, CD4+ and CD8+ T cells were sorted using either FACS or magnetic beads.

Genomic DNA was used as template for profiling of TCR beta VDJ combinations and CDR3 sequences. An Illumina HiSeq 2000 was used for TCR repertoire sequencing. For the original study's pipeline: TRBV/TRBJ rearrangement plots, CDR3 size and DJ length profiles, and Simpson's diversity index were used to assess repertoires. The immunodominant clone was defined as the most abundant DNA sequence in deep sequencing data. CDR3 amino acid sequences were checked for sharing across subjects and were also compared against the VDJdb database and published repertoires. The public reads were reanalyzed by TCRdb: fastp trimming at Q25, MiXCR alignment, in-frame beta chains only. Under each unique CDR3 protein, matching rows form one entry showing the most common genes and DNA. The V and J calls were determined by TCRdb, not by the authors. The sample yields approximately 250,000 distinct CDR3 sequences; 82% were counted once. Of the sample, 40% to 55% falls within the top ten clones.

Recombination linked TRBV20-1 to TRBJ1-1; TRBD1 might be the D gene, on 5 matching bases. Sequences were obtained from sorted CD4+, CD8+, or CD8+CD57+ T cells (not recorded which) from PBMCs. This sequence originates from a human donor with aplastic anemia. The nucleotides are TGCAGTGCCAGAGGTTTGGGACGCAAGACTGAAGCTTTCTTT. It codes for CSARGLGRKTEAFF.